This TCR beta chain appears in the sequencing data of a study of T cells after yellow fever vaccination (dated by TCRdb to the late 2010s). Broadly, across the study: Staining for CD3, CD45RA, CCR7 and CD95 was used to sort memory subsets (EM, EMRA, CM and Tscm) on a BD FACS Aria III. Libraries from fractions with low cell numbers were prepared with the SMART-Seq v4 Ultra Low Input RNA kit. To follow T-cell clones before and after both primary and booster YFV17D yellow fever vaccination, bulk TCR alpha and beta repertoires underwent longitudinal sequencing. Two healthy male donors, one aged 18 to 30 and one aged 30 to 39 years, were included in the cohort. Blood was collected at multiple timepoints before and after primary and secondary immunization, and bulk PBMC replicates and cell subsets were isolated. Sorting of memory subsets took place on days 0, 15 and 45 and at 18 months after primary vaccination, as well as on days 0, 15 and 45 after the 30-year booster.

Findings and caveats that apply to the study as a whole: Because the study included only a couple of donors, the extent to which the findings can be generalized is limited. Compared with the primary T-cell response, the secondary T-cell response was faster but weaker, reaching its peak on day 5 rather than on day 15. In the sorted memory subsets on day 0, nearly all of the vaccine-responding clonotypes fell below detection. A small share of clonotypes was detected in both CD4 and CD8 compartments, with the overlap likely arising from convergent recombination. Computational filtering was needed because FACS-sorted repertoires could contain abundant contaminating clonotypes from the bulk population. Most clones expanded after primary vaccination were re-detected after the booster (almost 97% of CD4 and around 88% of CD8), suggesting broad memory maintenance.

This clonotype was recorded a few times. Base-call qualities are not available, and no considerably larger clone is one nucleotide away. Per the germline V gene (reference sequence), LNHDA is the CDR1 and SQIVND is the CDR2. Trimming costs V 7 bases and J 4 bases, and their ends lie 11 bases apart. The CDR3, from cysteine to phenylalanine, totals 13 residues. Only the CDR3 part of the read is kept: 39 bases, read in frame from the first base. TCR cDNA was synthesized by 5'RACE template switching, which introduced a universal primer site and unique molecular identifiers. cDNA synthesis was primed from both the TCR alpha and TCR beta constant segments. Library amplification used two PCR steps, and the second PCR step added sample barcodes and sequencing adapters. Libraries were sequenced on Illumina HiSeq 2500 (2x100 bp) or NovaSeq (2x150 bp). Per the authors' processing: MIGEC handled demultiplexing of reads and collapsing into UMI consensus sequences, while MiXCR performed V(D)J alignment. Vaccine-responding clonotypes were identified with edgeR using replicate PBMC samples, with FDR below 0.01 and a log2 fold change above 5 up to day 15 being required. CD4 or CD8 identity was assigned to each bulk clonotype according to whether the clonotype was present at higher abundance in the sequenced CD4 repertoire or the sequenced CD8 repertoire. To estimate how each clone was distributed across memory phenotypes, clonotype frequencies in memory subsets were weighted by the numbers of FACS-sorted cells. TCRdb took the public reads, trimmed them with fastp at Q25, ran MiXCR for clone calling and kept in-frame beta chains. A single entry per CDR3 protein holds the most common genes and DNA from its merged rows. These V and J calls derive from TCRdb rather than the authors' analysis. For this sample there are more than 25,000 distinct CDR3 sequences; around 5.8% appear just once. The top ten constitute roughly 25% of the sample.

According to the study, the label for this sample's treatment or condition signals: live attenuated yellow fever vaccine strain. PBMCs were isolated from peripheral blood using a standard Ficoll-Paque protocol. For sorted memory subsets, RNA extraction was done with the RNeasy Micro Kit. The source material was PBMCs, either bulk or a sorted T-cell subset (CD4+, CD8+, memory, or dextramer-sorted; not recorded which), sampled on the day of the yellow fever booster vaccination. The chain was built from TRBV19 and TRBJ2-1; a weak D assignment points to TRBD2 (6 bases agree). The sequence was obtained from a man between 25 and 39 years old who received the YFV17D yellow fever vaccine. The CDR3 loop reads CASTGTSYNEQFF. The DNA sequence is given as TGTGCCAGTACGGGGACTTCGTACAATGAGCAGTTCTTC.